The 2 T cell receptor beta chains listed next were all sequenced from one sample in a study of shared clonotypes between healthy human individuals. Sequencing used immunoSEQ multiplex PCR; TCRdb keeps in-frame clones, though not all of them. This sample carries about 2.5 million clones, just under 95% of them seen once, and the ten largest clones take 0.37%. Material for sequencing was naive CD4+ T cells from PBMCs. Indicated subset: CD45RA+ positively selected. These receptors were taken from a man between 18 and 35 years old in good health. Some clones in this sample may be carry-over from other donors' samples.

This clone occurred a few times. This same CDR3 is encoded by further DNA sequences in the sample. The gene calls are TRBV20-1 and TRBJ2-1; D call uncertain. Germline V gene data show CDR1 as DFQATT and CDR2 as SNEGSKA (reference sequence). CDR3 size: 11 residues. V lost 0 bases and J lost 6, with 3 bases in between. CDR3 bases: TGCAGTGCTAGAGATCGCAATGAGCAGTTCTTC. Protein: CSARDRNEQFF.

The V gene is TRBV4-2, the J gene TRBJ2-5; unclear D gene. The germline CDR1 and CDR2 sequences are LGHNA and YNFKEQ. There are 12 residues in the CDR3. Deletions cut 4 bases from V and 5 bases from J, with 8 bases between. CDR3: CASSLQRETQYF. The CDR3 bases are TGTGCCAGCAGCCTCCAAAGGGAGACCCAGTACTTC.